What follows describes a single T cell receptor (beta chain). As yet, its antigen is unknown. The record originates from a study of glioma-infiltrating T cells. V was clipped by 4 bases and J by 0 bases, with 6 bases between them. The CDR3 loop spans 13 amino acids. Germline values: CDR1 SEHNR, CDR2 FQNEAQ (reference sequence). General study results and limits: Very few CDR3 sequences were shared between tissue and blood. Gliomas, especially low-grade, showed above-expected tissue-blood divergence; non-neoplastic patients showed below.

Amplification of TCR alpha and beta CDR3 regions from RNA used iRepertoire nested multiplex PCR. One-step reverse transcription and amplification started from approximately 100-400 ng of tissue mRNA or PBMC total RNA. TCRdb analysed the multiplex PCR reads with MiXCR anew, one entry per CDR3 protein. Of approximately 90,000 distinct CDR3 sequences in the sample, 23% were seen once. The rearrangement joins TRBV7-9 to TRBJ1-1; D not resolved. The sequenced sample was glioma tissue, nonneoplastic brain tissue, or PBMCs (not recorded which). This receptor was identified in a human donor with low-grade glioma or glioblastoma, undergoing nonglioma brain surgery, or in good health (not recorded which). For the CDR3, the DNA is TGTGCCAGCAGCTCACTCTTGAACACTGAAGCTTTCTTT. Protein sequence: CASSSLLNTEAFF.